This passage covers 4 T cell receptor beta chains from one sample sequenced in a study of blood T cell repertoires in COVID-19. Some clones are missing from TCRdb's copy, which holds only in-frame ones; the method was immunoSEQ multiplex PCR. Seen here are more than 300,000 clones, more than 75% observed once, and the top ten hold about 4.6%. Specimen: PBMCs or T cells enriched from blood (not recorded which). These receptors were taken from a man aged 30 to 45 who had recovered from COVID-19.

The rearrangement links TRBV5-4 to TRBJ2-7, with 11 positions matching TRBD1. The germline gives CDR1 SGHNT, CDR2 YYREEE (reference sequence). V was pared by 4 bases and J by 2 bases, with 8 bases of the junction left unmatched. CDR3 length: 16 amino acids. The CDR3 region has the DNA TGTGCCAGCAGCAACGTCCCGGGACAGGGGGCCTACGAGCAGTACTTC. This gives the protein CASSNVPGQGAYEQYF.

This chain connects TRBV6-1 to TRBJ2-3; 10 bases are a match to TRBD2. CDR3 length equals 15 residues. Losses at the gene ends were 1 base for V and 4 bases for J; bases not matched to a gene: 2. The germline V gene encodes CDR1 MNHNS and CDR2 SASEGT. CDR3 DNA sequence: TGTGCCAGCAGTGAAGAGCGGGGGGGCCCAGATACGCAGTATTTT. This codes for CASSEERGGPDTQYF.

The chain uses TRBV27 and TRBJ2-5, with 8 positions matching TRBD2. Germline V gene lookup returns CDR1 MNHEY and CDR2 SMNVEV (reference sequence). The CDR3 length is 18 residues. The V segment lost 1 base and the J segment 5 bases; nucleotides outside the gene matches: 15. CDR3 bases: TGTGCCAGCAGTTTATACCATCCCTCGACTAGCGCTCGGGAGACCCAGTACTTC. Translated: CASSLYHPSTSARETQYF.

The genes are TRBV11-2 and TRBJ2-7; 9 bases agree with TRBD2. V dropped 1 base and J dropped 1; count of bases not matched to a gene: 8. Germline lookup yields CDR1 SGHAT and CDR2 FQNNGV. CDR3 length: 17 amino acids. The CDR3 nucleotides read TGTGCCAGCAGCTTAGGGGGTAGCGGGGGTTTGTCCTACGAGCAGTACTTC. Translation gives CASSLGGSGGLSYEQYF.